This TCR beta chain appears in the sequencing data of a study of radiotherapy plus CTLA-4 blockade in lung cancer. TCRdb's table, derived via immunoSEQ multiplex PCR, lists solely in-frame clones and lacks some. Counted here are 45,000 or so clones, around 76% occurring once; the ten biggest clones make up 8.3%. A remark on this clone: Its antigen is still unknown.

Regarding the study as a whole: Researchers report tumor-derived TCR clones expanding in blood after radiotherapy plus ipilimumab.

People whose metastatic non-small-cell lung cancer was chemo-refractory got focal radiation along with CTLA-4 blockade by ipilimumab. The germline V gene has CDR1 SGHNT and CDR2 YYREEE (reference sequence). The CDR3 is made up of 17 amino acids. After removal of 6 bases from V and 1 base from J, the junction contained 15 bases not matched to a gene. This chain uses TRBV5-4 with TRBJ1-1, with TRBD1 matching over 7 bases. The clonotype comes from a human donor with non-small cell lung cancer who had stable disease on radiotherapy plus ipilimumab. The material was peripheral blood, obtained from a patient treated with radiotherapy plus ipilimumab. The DNA of the CDR3 is TGTGCCAGCACAAGGACAGGTACTATTTACCAGAACACTGAAGCTTTCTTT. It codes for CASTRTGTIYQNTEAFF.